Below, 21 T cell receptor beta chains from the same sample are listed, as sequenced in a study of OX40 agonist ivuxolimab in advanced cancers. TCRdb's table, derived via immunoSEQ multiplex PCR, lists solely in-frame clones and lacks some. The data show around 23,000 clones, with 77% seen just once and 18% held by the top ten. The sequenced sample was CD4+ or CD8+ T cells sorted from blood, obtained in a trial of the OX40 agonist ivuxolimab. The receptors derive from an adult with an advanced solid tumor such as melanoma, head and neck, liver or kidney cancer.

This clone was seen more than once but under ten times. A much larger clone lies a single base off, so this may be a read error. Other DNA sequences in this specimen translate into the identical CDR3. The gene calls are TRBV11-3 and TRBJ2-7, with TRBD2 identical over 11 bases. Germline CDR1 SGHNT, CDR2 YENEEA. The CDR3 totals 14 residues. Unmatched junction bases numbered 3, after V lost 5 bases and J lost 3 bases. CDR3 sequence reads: CASSPGTSGYEQYF. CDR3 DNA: TGTGCCAGCAGCCCGGGGACTAGCGGCTACGAGCAGTACTTC.

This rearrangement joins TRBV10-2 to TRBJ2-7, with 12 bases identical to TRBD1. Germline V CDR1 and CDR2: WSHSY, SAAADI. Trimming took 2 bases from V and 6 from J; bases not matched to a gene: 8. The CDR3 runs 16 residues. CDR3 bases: TGCGCCAGCAGTGAGGTTCCCGGGACAGGGGGCCGCGAGCAGTACTTC. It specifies CASSEVPGTGGREQYF.

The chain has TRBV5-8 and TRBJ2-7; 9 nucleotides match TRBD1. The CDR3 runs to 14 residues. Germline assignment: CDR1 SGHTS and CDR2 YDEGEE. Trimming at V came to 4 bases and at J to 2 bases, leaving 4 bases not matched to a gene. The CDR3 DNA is TGTGCCAGCAGCACCCGGGACAGGGCCTACGAGCAGTACTTC. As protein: CASSTRDRAYEQYF.

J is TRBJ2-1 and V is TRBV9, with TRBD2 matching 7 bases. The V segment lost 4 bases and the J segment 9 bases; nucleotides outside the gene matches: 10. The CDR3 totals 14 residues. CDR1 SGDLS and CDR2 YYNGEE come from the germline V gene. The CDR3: CASSPGLVQGEQFF. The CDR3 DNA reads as TGTGCCAGCAGCCCTGGACTAGTCCAGGGTGAGCAGTTCTTC.

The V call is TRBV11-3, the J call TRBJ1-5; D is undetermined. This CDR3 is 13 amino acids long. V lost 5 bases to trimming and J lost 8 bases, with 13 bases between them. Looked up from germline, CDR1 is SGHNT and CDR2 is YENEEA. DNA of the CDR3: TGTGCCAGCAGCCCAGCTAGGTTTGAGCCCCAGCATTTT. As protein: CASSPARFEPQHF.

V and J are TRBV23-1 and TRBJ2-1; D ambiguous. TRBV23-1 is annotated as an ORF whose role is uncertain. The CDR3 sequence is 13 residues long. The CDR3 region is CATDGEESNEQFF. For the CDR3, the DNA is TGCGCTACAGACGGAGAGGAGAGCAATGAGCAGTTCTTC.

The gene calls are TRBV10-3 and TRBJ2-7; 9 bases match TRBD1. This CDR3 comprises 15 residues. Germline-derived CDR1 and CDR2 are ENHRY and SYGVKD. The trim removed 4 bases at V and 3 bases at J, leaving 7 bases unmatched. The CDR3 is CAISASGTGIYEQYF. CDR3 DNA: TGTGCCATCAGTGCCTCCGGGACAGGGATCTACGAGCAGTACTTC.

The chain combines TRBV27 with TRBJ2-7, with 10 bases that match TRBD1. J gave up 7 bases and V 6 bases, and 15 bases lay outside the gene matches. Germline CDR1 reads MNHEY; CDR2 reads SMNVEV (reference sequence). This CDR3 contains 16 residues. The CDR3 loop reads CASRSPSRDRGREQYF. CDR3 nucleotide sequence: TGTGCCAGCAGATCACCCTCCCGGGACAGGGGTAGGGAGCAGTACTTC.

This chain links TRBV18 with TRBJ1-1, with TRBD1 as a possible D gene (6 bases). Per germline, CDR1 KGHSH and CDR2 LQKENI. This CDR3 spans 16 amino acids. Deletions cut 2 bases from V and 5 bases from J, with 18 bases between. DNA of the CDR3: TGTGCCAGCTCACCAACCCAAGGGGGGCAAGGGACTGAAGCTTTCTTT. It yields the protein CASSPTQGGQGTEAFF.

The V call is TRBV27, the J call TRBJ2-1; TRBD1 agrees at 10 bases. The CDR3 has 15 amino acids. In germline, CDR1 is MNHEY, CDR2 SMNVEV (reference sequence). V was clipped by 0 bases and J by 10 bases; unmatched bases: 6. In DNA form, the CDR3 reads TGTGCCAGCAGTTTATCTGTGACAGGGGGCAGGGAGCAGTTCTTC. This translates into CASSLSVTGGREQFF.

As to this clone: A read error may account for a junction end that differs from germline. In DNA, the CDR3 is TGTGTCAGCGACAGCTCCTACAATGAGCAGTTCTTC. Amino acid sequence: CVSDSSYNEQFF. The gene calls are TRBV6-1 and TRBJ2-1, with D tentatively TRBD1 (5 bases). This CDR3 comprises 12 residues. Germline-derived CDR1 and CDR2 are MNHNS and SASEGT.

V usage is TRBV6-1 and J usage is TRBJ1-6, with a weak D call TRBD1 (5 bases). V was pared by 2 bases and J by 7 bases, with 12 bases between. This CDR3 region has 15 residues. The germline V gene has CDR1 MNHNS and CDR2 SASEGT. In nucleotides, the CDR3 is TGTGCCAGCAGTGAATCGCCGGGGGGGAATTCACCCCTCCACTTT. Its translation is CASSESPGGNSPLHF.

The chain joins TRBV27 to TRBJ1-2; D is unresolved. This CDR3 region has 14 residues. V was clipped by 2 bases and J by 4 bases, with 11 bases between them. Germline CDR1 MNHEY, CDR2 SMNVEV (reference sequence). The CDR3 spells CASSLLPGVYGYTF. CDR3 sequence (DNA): TGTGCCAGCAGTTTACTGCCCGGGGTCTATGGCTACACCTTC.

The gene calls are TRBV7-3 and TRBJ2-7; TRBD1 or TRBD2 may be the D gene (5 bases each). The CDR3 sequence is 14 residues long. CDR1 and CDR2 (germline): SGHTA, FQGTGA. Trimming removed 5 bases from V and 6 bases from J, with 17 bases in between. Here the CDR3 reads CASSPGPGWSEQYF. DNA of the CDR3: TGTGCCAGCAGCCCGGGGCCCGGATGGAGCGAGCAGTACTTC.

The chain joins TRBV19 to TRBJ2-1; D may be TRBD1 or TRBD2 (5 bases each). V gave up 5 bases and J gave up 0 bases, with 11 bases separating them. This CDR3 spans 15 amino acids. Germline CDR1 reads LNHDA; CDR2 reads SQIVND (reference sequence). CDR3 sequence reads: CASSLGPLSYNEQFF. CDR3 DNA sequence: TGTGCCAGTAGTTTGGGACCTCTCTCCTACAATGAGCAGTTCTTC. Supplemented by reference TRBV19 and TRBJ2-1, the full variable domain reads DGGITQSPKYLFRKEGQNVTLSCEQNLNHDAMYWYRQDPGQGLRLIYYSQIVNDFQKGDIAEGYSVSREKKESFPLTVTSAQKNPTAFYLCASSLGPLSYNEQFFGPGTRLTVL.

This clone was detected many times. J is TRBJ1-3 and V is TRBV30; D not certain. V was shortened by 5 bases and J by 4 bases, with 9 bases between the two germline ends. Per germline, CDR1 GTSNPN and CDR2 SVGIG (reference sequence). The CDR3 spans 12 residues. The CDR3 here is CAWVPYGNTIYF. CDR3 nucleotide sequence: TGTGCCTGGGTTCCGTACGGAAACACCATATATTTT.

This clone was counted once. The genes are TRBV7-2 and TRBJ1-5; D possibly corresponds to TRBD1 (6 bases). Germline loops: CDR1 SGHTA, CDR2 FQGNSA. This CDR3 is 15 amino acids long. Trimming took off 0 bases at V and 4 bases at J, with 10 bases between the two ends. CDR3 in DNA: TGTGCCAGCAGCTTAGCACGGGGGGCAAATCAGCCCCAGCATTTT. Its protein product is CASSLARGANQPQHF.

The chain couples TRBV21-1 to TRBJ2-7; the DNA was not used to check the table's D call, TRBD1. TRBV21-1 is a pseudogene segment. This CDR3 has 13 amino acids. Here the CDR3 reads CASSKDGPYEQYF. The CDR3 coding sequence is TGTGCCAGCAGCAAAGATGGCCCCTACGAGCAGTACTTC.

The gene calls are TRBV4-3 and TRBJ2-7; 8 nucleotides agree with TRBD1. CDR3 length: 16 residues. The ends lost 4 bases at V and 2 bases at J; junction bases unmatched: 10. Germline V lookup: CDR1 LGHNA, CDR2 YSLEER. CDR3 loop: CASSLNDRGETYEQYF. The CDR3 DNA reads TGCGCCAGCAGCCTCAACGACAGGGGCGAGACCTACGAGCAGTACTTC.

The CDR3 sequence is CASVSPSGSTDTQYF. CDR3 nucleotide sequence: TGTGCCAGCGTCTCGCCTAGCGGGAGCACAGATACGCAGTATTTT. The chain has TRBV19 and TRBJ2-3, with TRBD2 matching 8 bases. V gave up 9 bases and J gave up 0 bases; unmatched junction bases: 8. This CDR3 comprises 15 residues. Germline assignment: CDR1 LNHDA and CDR2 SQIVND (reference sequence).

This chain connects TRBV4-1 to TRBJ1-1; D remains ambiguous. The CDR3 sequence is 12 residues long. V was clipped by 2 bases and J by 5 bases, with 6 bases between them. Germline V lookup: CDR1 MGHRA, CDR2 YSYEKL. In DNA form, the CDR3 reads TGCGCCAGCAGCCAATCGGGTACTGAAGCTTTCTTT. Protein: CASSQSGTEAFF.